This T cell receptor (beta chain) is from a study of blood T cell repertoires in COVID-19. Profiling relied on immunoSEQ multiplex PCR, and the TCRdb table lists in-frame clones only, not all of them. The table records about 190,000 clones, 89% of them present only once. Sample: peripheral blood. The TCR comes from a man aged 35 to 55 with acute or convalescent COVID-19.

The CDR3 spells CASSRQTSGGGETQYF. In DNA, the CDR3 is TGTGCCAGCAGCCGGCAGACTAGCGGGGGGGGTGAGACCCAGTACTTC. The chain uses TRBV3-1 (or the pseudogene TRBV3-2) and TRBJ2-5, with 14 bases that match TRBD2. The CDR3 totals 16 residues. V lost 4 bases to trimming and J lost 5 bases; unmatched junction nucleotides: 6. Germline values: CDR1 LGHDT, CDR2 YNNKEL (reference sequence).